Following are 8 T cell receptor beta chains from one sample sequenced in a study of T cells after yellow fever vaccination. TCRdb re-called the 5' RACE reads through MiXCR, storing one row per CDR3 protein. The repertoire has around 320,000 distinct CDR3 sequences, around 4.3% of them found once; the top ten carry roughly a fifth. The specimen comprised PBMCs, sampled 15 days after the yellow fever booster vaccination. The receptors were gathered from a man between 18 and 35 years old who received the YFV17D yellow fever vaccine.

This clonotype was detected many times. This chain links TRBV20-1 with TRBJ1-6; maybe TRBD1 (5 bases). The CDR3 totals 17 residues. The V and J ends lost 0 bases and 0 bases respectively, with 12 bases between them. CDR1 and CDR2 (germline): DFQATT, SNEGSKA (reference sequence). Here the CDR3 reads CSARDLGGSSYNSPLHF. CDR3 in DNA: TGCAGTGCTAGAGATCTGGGGGGGAGCTCCTATAATTCACCCCTCCACTTT.

This clonotype has a handful of counts. CDR3 nucleotides: TGTGCCAGCAGCCAAGCCACAGGGAGCACAGATACGCAGTATTTT. It is translated as CASSQATGSTDTQYF. The chain uses TRBV14 and TRBJ2-3; maybe TRBD1 (6 bases). The CDR3 is 15 residues long. V was clipped by 1 base and J by 0 bases, with 8 bases between them. Germline V gives CDR1 SGHDN, CDR2 FVKESK.

This chain joins TRBV18 and TRBJ2-5, with 7 bases aligning to TRBD2. CDR3 length: 13 residues. The germline V gene encodes CDR1 KGHSH and CDR2 LQKENI. V lost 2 bases and J lost 5; bases outside the gene matches: 2. CDR3 nucleotide sequence: TGTGCCAGCTCACCAGGGACTAAGGAGACCCAGTACTTC. Translation: CASSPGTKETQYF.

This clonotype was found a few times. J is TRBJ2-1 and V is TRBV6-5, with 11 bases aligning to TRBD2. V trimming: 3 bases; J trimming: 4 bases; junction bases outside the gene matches: 17. The CDR3 spans 20 residues. Looked up from germline, CDR1 is MNHEY and CDR2 is SVGAGI. The CDR3 DNA reads TGTGCCAGCAGTTATCGACTAGCGGGGCAAAACCGGGCGAAATACAATGAGCAGTTCTTC. This gives the protein CASSYRLAGQNRAKYNEQFF.

In its sample, this clonotype was seen many times. The rearrangement uses TRBV6-1 and TRBJ2-5, with D perhaps matching TRBD1 or TRBD2 (5 bases each). This CDR3 has 15 residues. Germline loops: CDR1 MNHNS, CDR2 SASEGT. V was trimmed by 6 bases and J by 5 bases, leaving 19 bases between them. CDR3 protein: CASSSRDPVLETQYF. The CDR3 nucleotides are TGTGCCAGCAGCTCCCGGGACCCGGTGTTGGAGACCCAGTACTTC.

A few counts support this clonotype. The V and J genes are TRBV7-9 and TRBJ2-1; D is perhaps TRBD2 (7 bases). V lost 5 bases, J lost 14 bases, and 25 bases lay in between. Germline V gives CDR1 SEHNR, CDR2 FQNEAQ (reference sequence). This CDR3 is built from 15 residues. The CDR3 reads CASSLVGGGGAPKFF. The CDR3 coding sequence is TGTGCCAGCAGCCTGGTCGGGGGAGGGGGGGCCCCCAAGTTCTTC.

This clonotype appeared a few times. J is TRBJ2-1 and V is TRBV5-1; TRBD1 aligns across 7 bases. Per the germline V gene, CDR1 is SGHRS and CDR2 is YFSETQ. J lost 4 bases, V lost 0 bases, and 4 bases had no gene match. The CDR3 runs to 15 residues. The CDR3 DNA follows: TGCGCCAGCAGCTTGGAGGGGACAGAATACAATGAGCAGTTCTTC. Translation gives CASSLEGTEYNEQFF.

This CDR3 reads CASSVAGGREQFF. CDR3 nucleotides: TGTGCCAGCAGCGTAGCAGGGGGCCGGGAGCAGTTCTTC. This chain links TRBV9 with TRBJ2-1; 8 nucleotides align to TRBD1. With V trimmed by 0 bases and J by 10 bases, 3 bases remained unmatched. CDR1 is SGDLS and CDR2 is YYNGEE in the germline V gene. The CDR3 has 13 amino acids.